This T cell receptor (beta chain) was sequenced during a study of T-cell memory formation after mild COVID-19. TCRdb re-derived calls from the 5' RACE reads in MiXCR, one entry per CDR3 protein. Counted here are approximately 290,000 distinct CDR3 sequences, roughly 8.2% occurring once; the ten biggest clones make up 22%. This clonotype appeared many times. Its target is unknown. The CDR3 extends over 14 amino acids. Germline V gene lookup returns CDR1 LGHNA and CDR2 YSLEER. V was clipped by 3 bases and J by 10 bases, with 16 bases between them. Findings and limits, study-wide: Contracting CD8+ clones were enriched in EMRA, CD4+ mainly in CM and EM. Proof of SARS-CoV-2 specificity was absent for the second-wave clones that crested on day 37. Contracting clones, day 15 to 85, had balanced CD4/CD8, and later expanders favored CD4+.

This TCR was recovered from a young man who had mild COVID-19 (a few samples of this study predate the infection). Cell type and time point are not known. The gene calls are TRBV4-3 and TRBJ2-1; D may be TRBD2 (6 bases). Sequenced: PBMCs or a T cell subset sorted from them (not recorded which). CDR3 protein: CASSQEGTSLEQFF. As DNA, the CDR3 is TGCGCCAGCAGCCAGGAGGGGACCTCCCTGGAGCAGTTCTTC.